A selection of T cell receptor beta chains follows, all from one sample in a study of regulatory T cells in long-lasting Graves disease. MiXCR was run by TCRdb on the multiplex PCR reads, yielding one entry per CDR3 protein. Of a few hundred thousand distinct CDR3 sequences listed, 23% were seen once; the top ten hold approximately 26%. The material sequenced was peripheral blood mononuclear cells (PBMCs), taken when the disease was refractory, from a patient treated with antithyroid drugs. Receptor source: a female donor with Graves disease. Both conserved end residues are part of each CDR3. The D gene is left open where the match is weak. Size tells how often a clone was seen (once, few, many) or the class of an expanded clone, and some rows leave it out.

V	J	D	size	DNA	CDR3
TRBV7-9	TRBJ2-7	.	.	TGTGCCAGCAGCTCCAACTCCGGGACCGACCTCGCCCTCGAGCAGTACTTC	CASSSNSGTDLALEQYF
TRBV6-1	TRBJ2-7	TRBD1	.	TGTGCCAGCAGATGGGACAGGGGTTCATACGGGCAGTACTTC	CASRWDRGSYGQYF
TRBV12-3/TRBV12-4	TRBJ2-2	TRBD2	many	TGTGCCAGCACTTCGGGACTAGCGGCTGGGGAGCTGTTTTTT	CASTSGLAAGELFF
TRBV5-1	TRBJ2-5	TRBD2	.	TGCGCCAGCAGCTTCGCGGGAGACGTGGAGACCCAGTACTTC	CASSFAGDVETQYF
TRBV30	TRBJ2-7	.	many	TGTGCCTGGGGGACTTTATCAACCTCCTACGAGCAGTACTTC	CAWGTLSTSYEQYF
TRBV5-1	TRBJ2-5	.	few	TGCGCCAGCAGCACGGGGACAACCCAAGAGACCCAGTACTTC	CASSTGTTQETQYF
TRBV2	TRBJ2-7	.	.	TGTGCCAGCAGGAAATTCGGGGCCTACGAGCAGTACTTC	CASRKFGAYEQYF
TRBV2	TRBJ2-1	TRBD2	.	TGTGCCAGCAGGGGACTAGCGGCCTACAATGAGCAGTTCTTC	CASRGLAAYNEQFF
TRBV7-9	TRBJ2-7	TRBD1	.	TGTGCCAGCAGCCAGAACCTTGACAGGGGACCATACGAGCAGTACTTC	CASSQNLDRGPYEQYF
TRBV14	TRBJ2-5	TRBD1	few	TGTGCCAGCAGCCAAGTACGGACAGGAAAACAAGAGACCCAGTACTTC	CASSQVRTGKQETQYF
TRBV3-1	TRBJ2-4	.	.	TGTGCCAGCAGCCGTACTTACAGGGTAGAAAACATTCAGTACTTC	CASSRTYRVENIQYF
TRBV28	TRBJ2-7	TRBD1	many	TGTGCCAGCAGTGCGAACAGGGGACCTGAATCCTACGAGCAGTACTTC	CASSANRGPESYEQYF